The source of this TCR beta chain is a study of blood T cell dynamics during melanoma immunotherapy. Background on the study: Standard first-line treatment here was pembrolizumab or nivolumab plus ipilimumab in metastatic melanoma.

Points from the study as a whole: PBMC repertoires of eventual disease-control patients split at W3 into clonality or diversity gains. Clones driving repertoire changes may be melanoma-specific or general immune activation.

DNA loading was fixed at 350 ng for all bulk PBMC samples. Method: immunoSEQ multiplex PCR; TCRdb's copy keeps in-frame clones and lacks some. The table lists more than 9,000 clones, 80% to 90% of them singletons. Comment on this clone: What it binds is unknown.

The germline V gene encodes CDR1 SEHNR and CDR2 FQNEAQ (reference sequence). The CDR3 totals 13 residues. With 1 base removed from V and 1 base from J, the gap between germline ends came to 2 bases. The time point denotes: pre-treatment baseline. The chain links TRBV7-9 to TRBJ1-5; no firm D call. This TCR was sampled from a human donor with melanoma. This material consisted of blood, taken from a patient treated with checkpoint blockade. In DNA, the CDR3 is TGTGCCAGCAGCTTAGAAAGCAATCAGCCCCAGCATTTT. Protein sequence: CASSLESNQPQHF.